Presented here are 31 T cell receptor beta chains from one specimen sequenced in a study of PD-1 blockade in mismatch repair-deficient tumors. This table comes from immunoSEQ multiplex PCR, and its TCRdb copy is limited to in-frame clones, with some not included. The repertoire includes roughly 79,000 clones, roughly 80% of them detected once, and roughly 5.5% sits in the top ten. The sequencing used peripheral blood, collected 44 weeks after starting pembrolizumab. These receptors came from an adult with mismatch repair-deficient cancer.

This clone was picked up one time. A junction boundary mismatches the germline segment, possibly from a read error. The rearrangement joins TRBV7-7 to TRBJ2-2; 8 nucleotides match TRBD1. This CDR3 has 13 residues. Germline CDR1 reads SSHAT; CDR2 reads FNYEAQ (reference sequence). CDR3 nucleotide sequence: TGTGCTAGCAGCCTCGGACAGGGCGGGGAGCTGTTTTTT. It encodes CASSLGQGGELFF.

The chain links TRBV19 to TRBJ2-5; the match to TRBD2 covers 11 bases. The CDR3 is 17 residues long. CDR1 and CDR2 (germline): LNHDA, SQIVND (reference sequence). After removal of 3 bases from V and 10 bases from J, the junction contained 16 bases not matched to a gene. This CDR3 is CASSIGVAGGSREGQYF. The CDR3 region has the DNA TGTGCCAGTAGTATCGGGGTAGCGGGAGGGAGCAGGGAGGGCCAGTACTTC.

The V call is TRBV6-6, the J call TRBJ2-1, with D perhaps TRBD2 (6 bases). This CDR3 contains 15 residues. The germline V gene has CDR1 MNHNY and CDR2 SVGAGI (reference sequence). V shed 6 bases and J shed 4 bases, with 16 bases lying between them. CDR3 amino acids: CASSSALDYYNEQFF. The CDR3 coding sequence is TGTGCCAGCAGCTCCGCGTTGGACTATTACAATGAGCAGTTCTTC.

The chain joins TRBV2 to TRBJ1-1; D not resolved. Germline-derived CDR1 and CDR2 are SNHLY and FYNNEI. This CDR3 contains 13 residues. V was trimmed by 4 bases and J by 3 bases, leaving 9 bases between them. This CDR3 reads CASSGEEDTEAFF. The CDR3, as DNA: TGTGCCAGCAGTGGGGAGGAGGACACTGAAGCTTTCTTT.

The chain combines TRBV7-2 with TRBJ2-1; D perhaps matches TRBD2 (6 bases). CDR3 size: 14 residues. V was pared by 4 bases and J by 1 base, with 8 bases between. CDR1 is SGHTA, CDR2 FQGNSA, per germline. CDR3 amino acids: CASSSRGSYNEQFF. CDR3 sequence (DNA): TGTGCCAGCAGCTCCCGGGGGTCCTACAATGAGCAGTTCTTC. The full variable domain, its missing parts supplied by reference TRBV7-2 and TRBJ2-1, is GAGVSQSPSNKVTEKGKDVELRCDPISGHTALYWYRQSLGQGLEFLIYFQGNSAPDKSGLPSDRFSAERTGGSVSTLTIQRTQQEDSAVYLCASSSRGSYNEQFFGPGTRLTVL.

The chain employs TRBV5-1 and TRBJ1-1, with D perhaps matching TRBD1 (6 bases). The germline V and J ends were trimmed by 2 bases and 1 base, with 12 bases remaining between them. The CDR3 runs 15 residues. CDR1 SGHRS and CDR2 YFSETQ come from the germline V gene. This CDR3 is CASSLTGTKNTEAFF. Here the CDR3 DNA reads TGCGCCAGCAGCTTAACCGGGACAAAGAACACTGAAGCTTTCTTT.

The chain recombines TRBV5-1 with TRBJ2-5; D gene ambiguous. The V end lost 4 bases, the J end lost 1 base, and 14 bases lay between the germline ends. The germline V gene has CDR1 SGHRS and CDR2 YFSETQ. CDR3 length: 15 residues. In DNA form, the CDR3 reads TGCGCCAGCAGCGCAGCACCGGGCCCCCAAGAGACCCAGTACTTC. This codes for CASSAAPGPQETQYF.

To note about this clone: Since a far larger clone is one base different, this is likely a read error. The chain is built from TRBV4-2 and TRBJ2-1; possible D gene TRBD2, 5 bases. CDR3 length: 17 amino acids. Deletions cut 2 bases from V and 9 bases from J, with 23 bases between. Germline values: CDR1 LGHNA, CDR2 YNFKEQ. CDR3 DNA: TGTGCCAGCAGCCAACGGGTAACCCCCGGGGAGACCGGTGAGCAGTTCTTC. Its translation: CASSQRVTPGETGEQFF.

The sample holds a few counts of this clone. The gene calls are TRBV7-8 and TRBJ2-7, with 12 nucleotides matching TRBD2. The trim removed 2 bases at V and 5 bases at J, leaving 7 bases unmatched. This CDR3 contains 16 residues. Looked up from germline, CDR1 is SGHVS and CDR2 is FQNEAQ. CDR3 nucleotide sequence: TGTGCCAGCAGCTTAAGGCTAGCGGGAGGGTCCCACGAGCAGTACTTC. Its protein is CASSLRLAGGSHEQYF.

The chain couples TRBV14 to TRBJ2-7, with D possibly TRBD2 on 5 matching bases. The CDR3 has 11 residues. Germline V gene data show CDR1 as SGHDN and CDR2 as FVKESK. Between the trimmed V and J ends, which lost 4 bases and 13 bases, there was a span of 14 bases. The chain's CDR3 is CASSLGRALYF. CDR3 sequence (DNA): TGTGCCAGCAGCCTGGGGAGAGCTCTCTACTTC.

This chain connects TRBV18 to TRBJ2-1; D unresolved. CDR3 length: 16 residues. From germline, CDR1 is KGHSH and CDR2 LQKENI. V was trimmed by 3 bases and J by 2 bases, leaving 14 bases between them. In DNA form, the CDR3 reads TGTGCCAGCTCACCCCCCGCGGCCGGAACCTACAATGAGCAGTTCTTC. As protein: CASSPPAAGTYNEQFF.

J is TRBJ2-7 and V is TRBV10-3; 9 nucleotides align to TRBD1. The junction had 14 bases not matched to a gene; V was cut back by 7 bases and J by 7 bases. The CDR3 extends over 15 amino acids. Germline assignment: CDR1 ENHRY and CDR2 SYGVKD. The CDR3 sequence is CAINKGQGFGWEQYF. The CDR3 DNA sequence: TGTGCCATCAACAAGGGACAGGGATTTGGTTGGGAGCAGTACTTC.

This clone was counted once. V and J are TRBV7-8 and TRBJ2-2; D is unresolved. The V end was cut by 5 bases, the J end by 3 bases, with 10 bases between. Germline V gives CDR1 SGHVS, CDR2 FQNEAQ. The CDR3 loop spans 14 amino acids. The CDR3 protein is CASSPLLYTGELFF. The DNA of the CDR3 is TGTGCCAGCAGCCCCCTGCTATACACCGGGGAGCTGTTTTTT.

CDR3 nucleotide sequence: TGTGCCAGCAGTTATGGACAGGAATACGCTAGCTACACCTTC. It yields the protein CASSYGQEYASYTF. This chain joins TRBV6-6 and TRBJ1-2, with 7 bases fitting TRBD1. The germline CDR1 and CDR2 sequences are MNHNY and SVGAGI (reference sequence). With V trimmed by 3 bases and J by 9 bases, 10 bases remained unmatched. This CDR3 is built from 14 residues.

J is TRBJ2-6 and V is TRBV19, with a tentative D call TRBD2 (5 bases). V gave up 5 bases and J gave up 0 bases, with 8 bases separating them. Germline V gene data show CDR1 as LNHDA and CDR2 as SQIVND (reference sequence). The CDR3 contains 15 residues. The CDR3 nucleotides are TGTGCCAGTAGTGCCCGGGGCTCTGGGGCCAACGTCCTGACTTTC. This translates into CASSARGSGANVLTF.

The CDR3, as DNA: TGTGCCAGCTCACCTCCCGGGACTAGTTACGAGCAGTACTTC. Translation gives CASSPPGTSYEQYF. The rearrangement uses TRBV18 and TRBJ2-7, with TRBD2 matching 8 bases. The germline CDR1 and CDR2 sequences are KGHSH and LQKENI. The CDR3 loop spans 14 amino acids. With V trimmed by 3 bases and J by 4 bases, 5 bases remained unmatched.

The V call is TRBV2, the J call TRBJ2-7; D call uncertain. CDR1 SNHLY and CDR2 FYNNEI come from the germline V gene. This CDR3 is 13 amino acids long. Trimming pared 4 bases from V and 4 bases from J, leaving 11 bases between. CDR3 amino acids: CASSAGGAYEQYF. CDR3 coding DNA: TGTGCCAGCAGTGCAGGCGGTGCATACGAGCAGTACTTC.

The chain is built from TRBV6-1 and TRBJ2-1; 7 bases map to TRBD1. CDR1 and CDR2 from the germline V gene are MNHNS and SASEGT. The J segment lost 2 bases and the V segment lost 0 bases, leaving 7 bases of the junction unmatched. The CDR3 has 17 residues. The DNA of the CDR3 is TGTGCCAGCAGTGAAGCCCCGGACAGGTTCCCCTACAATGAGCAGTTCTTC. Protein: CASSEAPDRFPYNEQFF.

The CDR3 is CASRRAGTGYEKLFF. The DNA of the CDR3 is TGCGCCAGCAGGAGAGCCGGGACAGGGTATGAAAAACTGTTTTTT. V is TRBV10-2 and J is TRBJ1-4; 9 bases agree with TRBD1. The CDR3 has 15 residues. CDR1 WSHSY and CDR2 SAAADI come from the germline V gene. The V segment lost 6 bases and the J segment 6 bases; nucleotides outside the gene matches: 8.

The V gene is TRBV4-1, the J gene TRBJ1-3; D uncertain. The CDR3 runs to 17 residues. Per germline, CDR1 MGHRA and CDR2 YSYEKL. Trimming stripped 1 base from V and 0 bases from J, with 13 bases between. The CDR3 reads CASSQANRADSGNTIYF. In nucleotides, the CDR3 is TGCGCCAGCAGCCAAGCAAATAGGGCGGACTCTGGAAACACCATATATTTT.

This clone was seen more than once but under ten times. This chain uses TRBV5-6 with TRBJ1-4; 8 bases are shared with TRBD1. Germline V CDR1 and CDR2: SGHDT, YYEEEE. Trimming at V came to 3 bases and at J to 0 bases, leaving 1 base not matched to a gene. The CDR3 has 15 residues. This CDR3 is CASSYRGTTNEKLFF. CDR3 coding DNA: TGTGCCAGCAGCTACAGGGGGACAACTAATGAAAAACTGTTTTTT.

The genes are TRBV5-8 and TRBJ1-2; no firm D call. The CDR3 contains 13 residues. Trimming left V 4 bases short and J 0 bases short, with 7 bases between. Germline CDR1 and CDR2: SGHTS and YDEGEE. The CDR3 is CASSEDSNYGYTF. The CDR3 DNA is TGTGCCAGCAGCGAGGACTCTAACTATGGCTACACCTTC.

In its sample, this clone was seen once. The genes are TRBV5-8 and TRBJ2-7; 9 bases map to TRBD1. The CDR3 sequence is 15 residues long. The junction had 7 bases not matched to a gene; V was cut back by 5 bases and J by 1 base. CDR1 and CDR2 from the germline V gene are SGHTS and YDEGEE. In nucleotides, the CDR3 is TGTGCCAGCAGTCGGACCGGGACAGGGTCCTACGAGCAGTACTTC. Its translation: CASSRTGTGSYEQYF.

This chain links TRBV9 with TRBJ2-7; 7 bases fit TRBD2. The germline V gene encodes CDR1 SGDLS and CDR2 YYNGEE. The V and J ends lost 4 bases and 4 bases, in that order; junction bases with no gene match: 14. The CDR3 sequence is 16 residues long. CDR3 bases: TGTGCCAGCAGCCCTCACAGCGGGAATGGCGGTTACGAGCAGTACTTC. Protein product: CASSPHSGNGGYEQYF.

This clone was picked up a small number of times. This chain links TRBV21-1 with TRBJ1-1. TRBV21-1 is deemed a pseudogene. The CDR3 has 13 amino acids. CDR3 loop: CATPWGDRTEAFF. As DNA, the CDR3 is TGTGCCACCCCCTGGGGAGATCGAACTGAAGCTTTCTTT.

The chain links TRBV5-1 to TRBJ2-3; no clear D. V lost 4 bases and J lost 0, with 24 bases in between. Looked up from germline, CDR1 is SGHRS and CDR2 is YFSETQ. This CDR3 spans 19 amino acids. The CDR3 DNA follows: TGCGCCAGCAGCCCTTTCCTCCAACACCGGGTACTAAGCACAGATACGCAGTATTTT. Translation gives CASSPFLQHRVLSTDTQYF.

This rearrangement joins TRBV6-5 to TRBJ2-2; 7 bases line up with TRBD2. CDR1 is MNHEY, CDR2 SVGAGI, per germline. Germline trimming cut 6 bases from V and 6 bases from J; bases unmatched to any gene: 7. CDR3 size: 14 residues. The CDR3 DNA is TGTGCCAGCAGAGGGCGGGAGTTAGCCGGGGAGCTGTTTTTT. It specifies CASRGRELAGELFF.

This chain uses TRBV5-1 with TRBJ2-7; 7 nucleotides agree with TRBD2. The CDR3 is 15 amino acids. After removal of 4 bases from V and 5 bases from J, the junction contained 12 bases not matched to a gene. CDR1 and CDR2 (germline): SGHRS, YFSETQ. The CDR3 DNA is TGCGCCAGCAGCAAGCGGGACGGGGAAGGGAACGAGCAGTACTTC. Amino acids: CASSKRDGEGNEQYF.

The gene calls are TRBV19 and TRBJ1-3; no reliable D call. Trimming took off 6 bases at V and 0 bases at J, with 12 bases between the two ends. The CDR3 covers 15 residues. Germline V CDR1 and CDR2: LNHDA, SQIVND (reference sequence). This CDR3 reads CASRLDGGSGNTIYF. CDR3 DNA sequence: TGTGCCAGTAGGCTGGACGGCGGCTCTGGAAACACCATATATTTT.

The J gene is TRBJ2-3, the V gene TRBV6-4, with 12 bases matching TRBD2. Germline V gives CDR1 MRHNA, CDR2 SNTAGT. V dropped 6 bases and J dropped 5; count of bases not matched to a gene: 6. The CDR3 has 15 residues. The CDR3 region has the DNA TGTGCCAGCAGCCTGACTAGCGGGAGTCAAGATACGCAGTATTTT. It translates to CASSLTSGSQDTQYF.

V and J are TRBV19 and TRBJ2-5; TRBD1 or TRBD2 may be the D gene (6 bases each). V lost 2 bases and J 5 bases, leaving 18 bases between the germline ends. Germline CDR1 and CDR2: LNHDA and SQIVND (reference sequence). This CDR3 contains 16 residues. CDR3 bases: TGTGCCAGTAGTATAAAGGCGCCTGGAGGGGGTGAGACCCAGTACTTC. Translated, it gives CASSIKAPGGGETQYF. Drawing the rest from reference TRBV19 and TRBJ2-5, the complete variable domain is DGGITQSPKYLFRKEGQNVTLSCEQNLNHDAMYWYRQDPGQGLRLIYYSQIVNDFQKGDIAEGYSVSREKKESFPLTVTSAQKNPTAFYLCASSIKAPGGGETQYFGPGTRLLVL.